Shown below are 2 T cell receptor beta chains from a single sample sequenced in a study of T cell changes during pregnancy in multiple sclerosis. Libraries were prepared by immunoSEQ multiplex PCR; TCRdb keeps only in-frame clonotypes and omits some of them. The data hold about 64,000 clones, with roughly 92% observed a single time. The sequenced sample was peripheral blood, obtained in the second trimester of pregnancy. Receptor source: a female donor with multiple sclerosis, enrolled in a pregnancy study.

This rearrangement joins TRBV4-3 to TRBJ2-5; tentative D call: TRBD1 (6 bases). The J call may not be correct, given that the DNA end is closer to TRBJ2-7. CDR3 length: 15 amino acids. Germline V gene lookup returns CDR1 LGHNA and CDR2 YSLEER. The chain's CDR3 is CASSQRVQGNDEQYF. CDR3 bases: TGCGCCAGCAGCCAACGAGTACAGGGTAACGACGAGCAGTACTTC.

This rearrangement joins TRBV28 to TRBJ1-3; 11 nucleotides align to TRBD1. The CDR3 covers 14 residues. Germline lookup yields CDR1 MDHEN and CDR2 SYDVKM. The V gene end was trimmed by 7 bases and the J gene end by 8 bases; junction bases not matched to a gene: 7. This CDR3 is CASTPGTGGYTIYF. The DNA for the CDR3 is TGTGCCAGCACCCCCGGGACAGGGGGATACACCATATATTTT.